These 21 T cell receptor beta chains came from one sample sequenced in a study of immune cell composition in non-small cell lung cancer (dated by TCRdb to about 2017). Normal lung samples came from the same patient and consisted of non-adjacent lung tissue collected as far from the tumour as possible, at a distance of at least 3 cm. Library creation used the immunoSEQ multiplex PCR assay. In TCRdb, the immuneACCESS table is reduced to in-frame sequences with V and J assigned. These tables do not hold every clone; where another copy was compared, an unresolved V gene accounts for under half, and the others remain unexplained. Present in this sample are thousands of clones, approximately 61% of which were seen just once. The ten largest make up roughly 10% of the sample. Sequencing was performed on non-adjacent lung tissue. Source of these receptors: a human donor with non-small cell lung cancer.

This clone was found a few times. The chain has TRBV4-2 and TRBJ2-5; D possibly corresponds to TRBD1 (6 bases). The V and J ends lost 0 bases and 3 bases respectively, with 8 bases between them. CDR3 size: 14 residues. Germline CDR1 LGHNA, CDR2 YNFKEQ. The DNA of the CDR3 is TGTGCCAGCAGCCAAGATGGGGGCGAAGAGACCCAGTACTTC. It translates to CASSQDGGEETQYF.

The CDR3 reads CASSLREAQGGEQFF. CDR3 nucleotide sequence: TGTGCCAGCTCCCTGCGGGAGGCCCAAGGCGGTGAGCAGTTCTTC. This chain links TRBV18 with TRBJ2-1, with TRBD2 matching over 8 bases. V gave up 6 bases and J gave up 9 bases; unmatched junction bases: 13. Germline lookup yields CDR1 KGHSH and CDR2 LQKENI. This CDR3 is built from 15 residues.

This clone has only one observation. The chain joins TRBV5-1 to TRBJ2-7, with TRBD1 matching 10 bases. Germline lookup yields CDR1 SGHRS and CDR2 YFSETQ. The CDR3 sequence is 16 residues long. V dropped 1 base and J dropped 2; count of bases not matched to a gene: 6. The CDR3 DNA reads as TGCGCCAGCAGCTTGAGCGACAGGGGGCGCCCCTACGAGCAGTACTTC. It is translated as CASSLSDRGRPYEQYF.

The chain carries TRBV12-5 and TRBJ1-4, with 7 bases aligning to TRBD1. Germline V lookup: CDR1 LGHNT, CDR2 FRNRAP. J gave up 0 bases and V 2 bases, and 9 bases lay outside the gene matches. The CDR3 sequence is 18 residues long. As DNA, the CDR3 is TGTGCTAGTGGTTTGCCGGGTGGGGGACAGTCAACTAATGAAAAACTGTTTTTT. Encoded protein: CASGLPGGGQSTNEKLFF.

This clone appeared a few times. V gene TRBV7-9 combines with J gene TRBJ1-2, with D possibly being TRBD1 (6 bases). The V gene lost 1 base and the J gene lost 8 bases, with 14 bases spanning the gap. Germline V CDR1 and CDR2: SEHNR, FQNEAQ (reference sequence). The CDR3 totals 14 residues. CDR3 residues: CASSLGDTRGGYTF. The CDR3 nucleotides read TGTGCCAGCAGCTTAGGGGACACCCGTGGGGGCTACACCTTC.

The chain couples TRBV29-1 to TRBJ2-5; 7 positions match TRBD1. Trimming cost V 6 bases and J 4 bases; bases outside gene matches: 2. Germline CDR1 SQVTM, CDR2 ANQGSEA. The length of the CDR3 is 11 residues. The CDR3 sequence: CSVRQGETQYF. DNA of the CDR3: TGCAGCGTGAGACAGGGAGAGACCCAGTACTTC. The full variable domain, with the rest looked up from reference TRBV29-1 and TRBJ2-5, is SAVISQKPSRDICQRGTSLTIQCQVDSQVTMMFWYRQQPGQSLTLIATANQGSEATYESGFVIDKFPISRPNLTFSTLTVSNMSPEDSSIYLCSVRQGETQYFGPGTRLLVL.

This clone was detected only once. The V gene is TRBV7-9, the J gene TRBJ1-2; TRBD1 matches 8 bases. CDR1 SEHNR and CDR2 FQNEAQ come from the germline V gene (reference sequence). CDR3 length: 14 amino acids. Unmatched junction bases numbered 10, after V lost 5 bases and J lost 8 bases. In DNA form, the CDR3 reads TGTGCCAGCAGCAGGACAGGGAAAGACGCAGGCTACACCTTC. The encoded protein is CASSRTGKDAGYTF.

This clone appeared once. CDR3 protein: CASSSDRFYNEQFF. CDR3 DNA: TGTGCCAGCAGCTCGGACAGATTCTACAATGAGCAGTTCTTC. The chain carries TRBV5-6 and TRBJ2-1, with a weak D call TRBD1 (6 bases). In germline, CDR1 is SGHDT, CDR2 YYEEEE. This CDR3 is 14 amino acids long. The V gene lost 3 bases and the J gene lost 3 bases, with 10 bases spanning the gap.

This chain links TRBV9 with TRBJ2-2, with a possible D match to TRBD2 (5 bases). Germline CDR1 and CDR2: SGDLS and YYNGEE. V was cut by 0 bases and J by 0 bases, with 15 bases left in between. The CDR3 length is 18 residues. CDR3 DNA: TGTGCCAGCAGCGTAGAGAAAGCGGCTACCTCGAACACCGGGGAGCTGTTTTTT. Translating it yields CASSVEKAATSNTGELFF.

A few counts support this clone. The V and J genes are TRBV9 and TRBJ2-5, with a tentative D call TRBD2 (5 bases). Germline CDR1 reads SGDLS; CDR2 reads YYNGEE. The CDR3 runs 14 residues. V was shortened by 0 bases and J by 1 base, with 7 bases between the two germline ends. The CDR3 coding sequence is TGTGCCAGCAGCGTAGCGGGATCCCAAGAGACCCAGTACTTC. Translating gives CASSVAGSQETQYF. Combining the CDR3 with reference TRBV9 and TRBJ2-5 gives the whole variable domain DSGVTQTPKHLITATGQRVTLRCSPRSGDLSVYWYQQSLDQGLQFLIQYYNGEERAKGNILERFSAQQFPDLHSELNLSSLELGDSALYFCASSVAGSQETQYFGPGTRLLVL.

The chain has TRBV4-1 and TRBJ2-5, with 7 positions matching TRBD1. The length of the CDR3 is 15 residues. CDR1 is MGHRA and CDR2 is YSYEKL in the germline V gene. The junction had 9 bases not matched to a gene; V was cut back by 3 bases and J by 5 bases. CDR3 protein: CASSQGTAARETQYF. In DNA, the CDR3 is TGCGCCAGCAGCCAGGGGACAGCAGCCCGGGAGACCCAGTACTTC.

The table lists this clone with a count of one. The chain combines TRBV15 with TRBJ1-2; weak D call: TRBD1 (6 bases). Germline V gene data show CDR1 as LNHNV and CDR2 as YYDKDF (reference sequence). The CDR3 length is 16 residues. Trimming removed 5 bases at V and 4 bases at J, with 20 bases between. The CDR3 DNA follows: TGTGCCACCAGCCTCACAGGGCAGTTACCTATCTATGGCTACACCTTC. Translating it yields CATSLTGQLPIYGYTF.

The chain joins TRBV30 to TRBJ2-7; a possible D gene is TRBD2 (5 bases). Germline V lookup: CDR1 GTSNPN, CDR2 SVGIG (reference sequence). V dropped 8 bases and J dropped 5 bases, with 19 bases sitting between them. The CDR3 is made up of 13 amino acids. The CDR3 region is CAHLSPTGNEQYF. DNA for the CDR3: TGTGCCCACTTATCTCCCACGGGGAACGAGCAGTACTTC.

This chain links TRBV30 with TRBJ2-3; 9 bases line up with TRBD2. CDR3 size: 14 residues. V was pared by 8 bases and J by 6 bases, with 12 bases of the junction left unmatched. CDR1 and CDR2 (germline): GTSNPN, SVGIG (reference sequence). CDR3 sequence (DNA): TGTGCCAGAGGGACTAGCAGAAGGAGGGATACGCAGTATTTT. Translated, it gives CARGTSRRRDTQYF.

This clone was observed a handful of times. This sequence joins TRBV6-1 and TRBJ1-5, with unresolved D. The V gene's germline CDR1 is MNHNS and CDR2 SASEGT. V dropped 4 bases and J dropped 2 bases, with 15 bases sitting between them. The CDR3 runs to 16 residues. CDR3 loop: CASSGQEGLGNQPQHF. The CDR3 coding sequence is TGTGCCAGCAGTGGTCAGGAGGGCTTGGGCAATCAGCCCCAGCATTTT.

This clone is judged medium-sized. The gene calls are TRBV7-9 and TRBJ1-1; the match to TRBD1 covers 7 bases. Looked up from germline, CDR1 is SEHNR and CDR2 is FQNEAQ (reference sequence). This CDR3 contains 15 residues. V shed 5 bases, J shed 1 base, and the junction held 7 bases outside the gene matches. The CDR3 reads CASSPPQGSNTEAFF. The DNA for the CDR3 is TGTGCCAGCAGCCCACCACAGGGGTCGAACACTGAAGCTTTCTTT. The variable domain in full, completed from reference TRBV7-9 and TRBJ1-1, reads DTGVSQNPRHKITKRGQNVTFRCDPISEHNRLYWYRQTLGQGPEFLTYFQNEAQLEKSRLLSDRFSAERPKGSFSTLEIQRTEQGDSAMYLCASSPPQGSNTEAFFGQGTRLTVV.

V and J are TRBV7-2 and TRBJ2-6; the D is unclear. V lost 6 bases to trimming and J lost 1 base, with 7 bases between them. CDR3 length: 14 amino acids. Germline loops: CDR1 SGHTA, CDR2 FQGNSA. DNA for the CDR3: TGTGCCAGCAGGACACAATCTGGGGCCAACGTCCTGACTTTC. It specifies CASRTQSGANVLTF.

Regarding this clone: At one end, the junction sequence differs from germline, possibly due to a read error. The CDR3 loop reads CASSQRSVSTDTQYF. CDR3 nucleotide sequence: TGCGCCAGCAGCCAAAGGAGCGTTTCCACAGATACGCAGTATTTT. The J gene is TRBJ2-3, the V gene TRBV5-5; D gene ambiguous. The CDR3 length is 15 residues. Germline CDR1 and CDR2: SGHKS and YYEKEE (reference sequence).

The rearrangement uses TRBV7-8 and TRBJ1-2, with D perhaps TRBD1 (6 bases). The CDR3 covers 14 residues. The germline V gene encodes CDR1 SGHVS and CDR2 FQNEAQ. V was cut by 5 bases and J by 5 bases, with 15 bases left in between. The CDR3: CASSQRTQGYGYTF. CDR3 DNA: TGTGCCAGCAGCCAACGAACCCAGGGGTATGGCTACACCTTC. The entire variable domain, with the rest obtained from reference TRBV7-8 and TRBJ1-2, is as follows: GAGVSQSPRYKVAKRGQDVALRCDPISGHVSLFWYQQALGQGPEFLTYFQNEAQLDKSGLPSDRFFAERPEGSVSTLKIQRTQQEDSAVYLCASSQRTQGYGYTFGSGTRLTVV.

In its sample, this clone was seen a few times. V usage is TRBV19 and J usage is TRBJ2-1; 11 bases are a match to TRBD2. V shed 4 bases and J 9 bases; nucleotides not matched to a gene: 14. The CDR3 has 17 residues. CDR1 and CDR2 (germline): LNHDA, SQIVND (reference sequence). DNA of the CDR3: TGTGCCAGTAGTAGACGTGGGGGTGTAGCGGGGGGGCGTGAGCAGTTCTTC. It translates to CASSRRGGVAGGREQFF.

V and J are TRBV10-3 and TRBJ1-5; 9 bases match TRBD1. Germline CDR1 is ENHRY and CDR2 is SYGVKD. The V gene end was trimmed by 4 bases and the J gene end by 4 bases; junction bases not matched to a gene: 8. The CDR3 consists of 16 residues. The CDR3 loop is CAISGVGGQGNQPQHF. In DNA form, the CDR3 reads TGTGCCATCAGTGGGGTGGGGGGACAGGGAAATCAGCCCCAGCATTTT.